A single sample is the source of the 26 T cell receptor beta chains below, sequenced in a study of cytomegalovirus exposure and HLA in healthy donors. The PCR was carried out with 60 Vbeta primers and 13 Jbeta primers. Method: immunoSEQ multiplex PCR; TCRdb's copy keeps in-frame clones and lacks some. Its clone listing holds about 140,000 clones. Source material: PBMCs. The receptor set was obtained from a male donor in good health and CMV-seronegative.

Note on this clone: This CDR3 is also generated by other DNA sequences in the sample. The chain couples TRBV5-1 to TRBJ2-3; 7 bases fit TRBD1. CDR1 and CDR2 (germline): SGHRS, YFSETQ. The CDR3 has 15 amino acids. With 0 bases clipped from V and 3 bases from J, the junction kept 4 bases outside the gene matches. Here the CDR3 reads CASSLVNRGTDTQYF. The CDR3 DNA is TGCGCCAGCAGCTTGGTAAACAGGGGAACAGATACGCAGTATTTT.

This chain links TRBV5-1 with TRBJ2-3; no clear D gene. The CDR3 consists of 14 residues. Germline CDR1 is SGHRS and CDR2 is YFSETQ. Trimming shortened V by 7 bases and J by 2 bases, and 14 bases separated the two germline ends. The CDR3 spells CASHFPADTDTQYF. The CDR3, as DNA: TGCGCCAGCCACTTTCCGGCGGACACAGATACGCAGTATTTT.

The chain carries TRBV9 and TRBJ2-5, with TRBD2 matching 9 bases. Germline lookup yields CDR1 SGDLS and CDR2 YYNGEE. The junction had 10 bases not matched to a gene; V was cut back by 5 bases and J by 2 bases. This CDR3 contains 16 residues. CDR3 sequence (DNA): TGTGCCAGCAGTTCTGGGCGGGGGGGCCAGCAAGAGACCCAGTACTTC. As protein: CASSSGRGGQQETQYF.

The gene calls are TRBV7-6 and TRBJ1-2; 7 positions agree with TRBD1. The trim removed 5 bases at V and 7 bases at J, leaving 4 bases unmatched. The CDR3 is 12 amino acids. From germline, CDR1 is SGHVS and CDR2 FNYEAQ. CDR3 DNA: TGTGCCAGCAGCAAAGACAGGGTTGGCTACACCTTC. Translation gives CASSKDRVGYTF.

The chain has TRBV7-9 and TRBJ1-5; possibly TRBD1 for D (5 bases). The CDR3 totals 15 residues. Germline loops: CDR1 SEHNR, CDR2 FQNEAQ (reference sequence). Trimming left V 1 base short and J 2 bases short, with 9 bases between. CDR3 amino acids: CASSLGGEGNQPQHF. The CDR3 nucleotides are TGTGCCAGCAGCTTAGGGGGGGAGGGCAATCAGCCCCAGCATTTT.

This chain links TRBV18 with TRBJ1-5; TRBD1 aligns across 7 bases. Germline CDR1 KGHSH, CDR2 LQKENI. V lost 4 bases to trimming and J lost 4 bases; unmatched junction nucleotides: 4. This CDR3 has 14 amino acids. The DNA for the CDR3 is TGTGCCAGCTCACACGAGACAGGGAATCAGCCCCAGCATTTT. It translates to CASSHETGNQPQHF. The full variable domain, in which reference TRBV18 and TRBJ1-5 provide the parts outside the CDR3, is NAGVMQNPRHLVRRRGQEARLRCSPMKGHSHVYWYRQLPEEGLKFMVYLQKENIIDESGMPKERFSAEFPKEGPSILRIQQVVRGDSAAYFCASSHETGNQPQHFGDGTRLSIL.

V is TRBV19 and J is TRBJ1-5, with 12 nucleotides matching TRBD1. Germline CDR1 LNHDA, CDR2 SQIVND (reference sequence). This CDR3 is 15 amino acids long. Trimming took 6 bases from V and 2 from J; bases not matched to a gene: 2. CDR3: CASRGTGGGNQPQHF. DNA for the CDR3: TGTGCCAGTAGGGGGACAGGGGGCGGCAATCAGCCCCAGCATTTT.

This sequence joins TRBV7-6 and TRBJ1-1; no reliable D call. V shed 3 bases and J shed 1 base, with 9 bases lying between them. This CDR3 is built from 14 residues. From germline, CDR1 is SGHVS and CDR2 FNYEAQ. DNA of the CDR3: TGTGCCAGCAGCTTGGGAGTGCCGAACACTGAAGCTTTCTTT. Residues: CASSLGVPNTEAFF. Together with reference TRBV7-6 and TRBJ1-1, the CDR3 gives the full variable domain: GAGVSQSPRYKVTKRGQDVALRCDPISGHVSLYWYRQALGQGPEFLTYFNYEAQQDKSGLPNDRFSAERPEGSISTLTIQRTEQRDSAMYRCASSLGVPNTEAFFGQGTRLTVV.

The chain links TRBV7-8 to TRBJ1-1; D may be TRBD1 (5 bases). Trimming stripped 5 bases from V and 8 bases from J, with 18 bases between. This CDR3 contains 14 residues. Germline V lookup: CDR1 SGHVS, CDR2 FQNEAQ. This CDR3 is CASSRDSDLGEAFF. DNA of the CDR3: TGTGCCAGCAGCCGCGACAGCGATTTGGGCGAAGCTTTCTTT.

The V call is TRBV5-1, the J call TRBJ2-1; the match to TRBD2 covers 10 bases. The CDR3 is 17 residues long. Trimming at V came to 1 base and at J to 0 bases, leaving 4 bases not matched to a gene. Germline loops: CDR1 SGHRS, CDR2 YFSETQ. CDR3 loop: CASSLSPSGSSYNEQFF. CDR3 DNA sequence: TGCGCCAGCAGCTTGTCGCCTAGCGGGAGCTCCTACAATGAGCAGTTCTTC.

Here the CDR3 reads CSVEVGTSGRSSTDTQYF. The DNA of the CDR3 is TGCAGCGTTGAAGTCGGGACTAGCGGGAGATCAAGCACAGATACGCAGTATTTT. V gene TRBV29-1 combines with J gene TRBJ2-3, with 14 bases lining up with TRBD2. This CDR3 has 18 amino acids. Germline CDR1 is SQVTM and CDR2 is ANQGSEA. J gave up 0 bases and V 1 base, and 6 bases lay outside the gene matches.

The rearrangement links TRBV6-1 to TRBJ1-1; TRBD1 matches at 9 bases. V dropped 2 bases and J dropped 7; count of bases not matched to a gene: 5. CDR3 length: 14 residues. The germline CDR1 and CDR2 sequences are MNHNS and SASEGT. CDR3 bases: TGTGCCAGCAGTGAAAGGACAGGGGCGCTTGAAGCTTTCTTT. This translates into CASSERTGALEAFF.

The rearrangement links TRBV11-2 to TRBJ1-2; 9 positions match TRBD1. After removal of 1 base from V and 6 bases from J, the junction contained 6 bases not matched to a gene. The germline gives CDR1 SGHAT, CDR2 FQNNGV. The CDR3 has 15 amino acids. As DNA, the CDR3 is TGTGCCAGCAGCTTAGCTGACAGGGGGAGGGATGGCTACACCTTC. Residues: CASSLADRGRDGYTF. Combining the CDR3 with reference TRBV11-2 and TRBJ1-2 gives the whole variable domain EAGVAQSPRYKIIEKRQSVAFWCNPISGHATLYWYQQILGQGPKLLIQFQNNGVVDDSQLPKDRFSAERLKGVDSTLKIQPAKLEDSAVYLCASSLADRGRDGYTFGSGTRLTVV.

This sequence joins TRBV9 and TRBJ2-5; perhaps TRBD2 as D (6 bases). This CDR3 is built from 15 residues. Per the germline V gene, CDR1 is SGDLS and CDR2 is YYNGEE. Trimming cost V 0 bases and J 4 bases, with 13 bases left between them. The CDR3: CASSVEAGLGETQYF. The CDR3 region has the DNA TGTGCCAGCAGCGTAGAGGCGGGGCTTGGAGAGACCCAGTACTTC.

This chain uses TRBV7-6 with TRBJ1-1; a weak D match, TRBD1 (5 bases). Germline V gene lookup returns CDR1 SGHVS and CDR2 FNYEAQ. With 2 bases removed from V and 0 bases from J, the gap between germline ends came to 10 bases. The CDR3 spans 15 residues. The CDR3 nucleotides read TGTGCCAGCAGCTTAAGTGACAGCTTGAACACTGAAGCTTTCTTT. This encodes CASSLSDSLNTEAFF.

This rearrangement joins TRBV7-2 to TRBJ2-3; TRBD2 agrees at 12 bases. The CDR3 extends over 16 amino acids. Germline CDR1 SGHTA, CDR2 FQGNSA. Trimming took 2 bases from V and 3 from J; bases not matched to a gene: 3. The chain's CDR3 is CASSLLAGGGTDTQYF. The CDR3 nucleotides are TGTGCCAGCAGCTTACTAGCGGGGGGGGGTACAGATACGCAGTATTTT.

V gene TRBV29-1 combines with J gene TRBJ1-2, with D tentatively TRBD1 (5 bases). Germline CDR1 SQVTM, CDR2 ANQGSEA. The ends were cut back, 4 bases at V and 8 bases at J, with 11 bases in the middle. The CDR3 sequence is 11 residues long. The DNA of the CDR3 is TGCAGCGTTGTTAGGGGAGGAGGCTACACCTTC. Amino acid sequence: CSVVRGGGYTF.

The CDR3 DNA is TGTGCCAGCTCTCGGCCGGGACTAGCGGGAACTGAGCAGTTCTTC. The encoded protein is CASSRPGLAGTEQFF. V and J are TRBV18 and TRBJ2-1; TRBD2 matches 13 bases. CDR3 length equals 15 residues. Germline V gives CDR1 KGHSH, CDR2 LQKENI. The junction had 8 bases not matched to a gene; V was cut back by 6 bases and J by 9 bases.

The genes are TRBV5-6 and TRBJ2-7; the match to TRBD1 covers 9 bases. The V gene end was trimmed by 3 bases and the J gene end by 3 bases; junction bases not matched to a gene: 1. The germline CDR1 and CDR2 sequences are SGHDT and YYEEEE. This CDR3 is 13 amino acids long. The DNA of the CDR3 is TGTGCCAGCAGCTCGGGACAGGGCTACGAGCAGTACTTC. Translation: CASSSGQGYEQYF.

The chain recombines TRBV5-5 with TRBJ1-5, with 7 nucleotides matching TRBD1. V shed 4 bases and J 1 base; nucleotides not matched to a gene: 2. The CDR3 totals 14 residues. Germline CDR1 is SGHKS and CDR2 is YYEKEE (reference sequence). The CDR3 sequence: CASSVGQSNQPQHF. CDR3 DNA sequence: TGTGCCAGCAGCGTGGGACAGAGCAATCAGCCCCAGCATTTT.

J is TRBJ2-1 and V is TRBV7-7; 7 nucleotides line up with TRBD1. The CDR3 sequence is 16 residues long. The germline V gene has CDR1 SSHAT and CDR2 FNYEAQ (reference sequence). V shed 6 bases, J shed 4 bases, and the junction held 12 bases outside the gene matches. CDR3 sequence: CASRLMTDRVYNEQFF. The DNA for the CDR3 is TGTGCCAGCAGACTTATGACCGACAGGGTATACAATGAGCAGTTCTTC.

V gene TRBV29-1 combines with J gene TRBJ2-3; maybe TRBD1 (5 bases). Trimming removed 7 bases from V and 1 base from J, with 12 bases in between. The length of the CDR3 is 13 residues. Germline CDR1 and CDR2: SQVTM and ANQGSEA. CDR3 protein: CSAAQGGTDTQYF. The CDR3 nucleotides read TGCAGCGCCGCCCAGGGTGGCACAGATACGCAGTATTTT.

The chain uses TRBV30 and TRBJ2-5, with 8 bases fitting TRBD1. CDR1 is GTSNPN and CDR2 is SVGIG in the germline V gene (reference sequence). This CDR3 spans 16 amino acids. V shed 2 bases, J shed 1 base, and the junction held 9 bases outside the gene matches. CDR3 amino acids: CAWSPDRGGGQETQYF. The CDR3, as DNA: TGTGCCTGGAGTCCCGACAGGGGAGGAGGCCAAGAGACCCAGTACTTC.

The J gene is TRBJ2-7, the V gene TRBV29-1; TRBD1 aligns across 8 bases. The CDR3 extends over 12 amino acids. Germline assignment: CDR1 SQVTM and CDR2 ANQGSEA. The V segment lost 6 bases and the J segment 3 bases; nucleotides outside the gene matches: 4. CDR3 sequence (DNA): TGCAGCGTGACAGGGGCGGGCTACGAGCAGTACTTC. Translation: CSVTGAGYEQYF.

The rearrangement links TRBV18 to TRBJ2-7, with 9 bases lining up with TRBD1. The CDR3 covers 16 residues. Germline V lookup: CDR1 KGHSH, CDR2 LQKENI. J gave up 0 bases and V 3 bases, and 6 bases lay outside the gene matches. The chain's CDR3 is CASSPTGGLTSYEQYF. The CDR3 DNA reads TGTGCCAGCTCACCCACAGGGGGCTTAACCTCCTACGAGCAGTACTTC.

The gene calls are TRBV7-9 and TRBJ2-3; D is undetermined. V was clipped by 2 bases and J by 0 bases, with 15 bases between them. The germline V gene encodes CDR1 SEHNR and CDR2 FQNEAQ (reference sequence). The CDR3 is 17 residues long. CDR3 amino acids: CASSLQVVGSSTDTQYF. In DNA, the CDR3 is TGTGCCAGCAGCTTACAGGTGGTCGGTTCTAGCACAGATACGCAGTATTTT.